These 32 T cell receptor beta chains came from one sample sequenced in a study of T-cell reconstitution after alpha-beta-depleted transplantation in children. Molecular barcoding with unique molecular identifiers was used for the TCRbeta library. TCRdb reprocessed the PCR reads with MiXCR, giving one entry per CDR3 protein. The data show about 460,000 distinct CDR3 sequences, 10% seen once. The specimen was PBMCs, collected before TCRalphabeta/CD19-depleted stem cell transplant. These receptors all come from a child under 10 years old with inherited bone marrow failure, due to receive a stem cell transplant.

This clonotype appeared many times. The chain couples TRBV20-1 to TRBJ1-4; weak D call: TRBD1 (6 bases). This CDR3 has 14 amino acids. The germline V gene encodes CDR1 DFQATT and CDR2 SNEGSKA (reference sequence). V gave up 0 bases and J gave up 6 bases, with 11 bases separating them. The CDR3 DNA follows: TGCAGTGCTAGAGATGGGGCAGGGGATGAAAAACTGTTTTTT. Translating it yields CSARDGAGDEKLFF.

The table lists this clonotype with many counts. V and J are TRBV5-5 and TRBJ1-1, with 9 bases fitting TRBD1. The V gene's germline CDR1 is SGHKS and CDR2 YYEKEE (reference sequence). The CDR3 is 15 residues long. V shed 2 bases and J 1 base; nucleotides not matched to a gene: 3. The CDR3 DNA is TGTGCCAGCAGCTTACAGGGGGCTGGGAACACTGAAGCTTTCTTT. Translation: CASSLQGAGNTEAFF. Full variable domain (outside the CDR3, taken from reference TRBV5-5 and TRBJ1-1): DAGVTQSPTHLIKTRGQQVTLRCSPISGHKSVSWYQQVLGQGPQFIFQYYEKEERGRGNFPDRFSARQFPNYSSELNVNALLLGDSALYLCASSLQGAGNTEAFFGQGTRLTVV.

This clonotype was counted ten times or more. The chain carries TRBV27 and TRBJ2-1, with D perhaps matching TRBD1 (6 bases). The V and J ends lost 8 bases and 6 bases respectively, with 17 bases between them. CDR1 and CDR2 from the germline V gene are MNHEY and SMNVEV (reference sequence). This CDR3 spans 14 amino acids. DNA for the CDR3: TGTGCCAGCTGCCCTGGACAGCTTTGCAATGAGCAGTTCTTC. Its translation is CASCPGQLCNEQFF.

This clonotype was seen repeatedly, ten times or more. This rearrangement joins TRBV4-1 to TRBJ2-5; the match to TRBD1 covers 9 bases. V shed 5 bases, J shed 4 bases, and the junction held 8 bases outside the gene matches. This CDR3 comprises 15 residues. CDR1 and CDR2 (germline): MGHRA, YSYEKL. The CDR3 sequence is CASSRQRGQGETQYF. CDR3 DNA: TGCGCCAGCAGCAGACAAAGGGGACAGGGAGAGACCCAGTACTTC.

This clonotype has ten or more counts. This chain joins TRBV20-1 and TRBJ2-1; D unresolved. Germline V lookup: CDR1 DFQATT, CDR2 SNEGSKA (reference sequence). CDR3 size: 15 residues. The germline V and J ends were trimmed by 3 bases and 7 bases, with 19 bases remaining between them. The CDR3 region is CSARDRGPQLNEQFF. The CDR3 DNA follows: TGCAGTGCTAGGGATCGCGGACCCCAGTTGAATGAGCAGTTCTTC.

This clonotype was picked up many times. The rearrangement joins TRBV2 to TRBJ2-7; D gene uncertain. CDR3 size: 12 residues. V lost 5 bases to trimming and J lost 3 bases, with 8 bases between them. Germline loops: CDR1 SNHLY, CDR2 FYNNEI. The CDR3 DNA reads as TGTGCCAGCAGTAGATCGCACTACGAGCAGTACTTC. Translation gives CASSRSHYEQYF.

The table lists this clonotype with many counts. The gene calls are TRBV7-9 and TRBJ2-7; D ambiguous. V lost 1 base and J lost 4, with 8 bases in between. The CDR3 loop spans 13 amino acids. CDR1 is SEHNR and CDR2 is FQNEAQ in the germline V gene (reference sequence). The chain's CDR3 is CASSLDGMYEQYF. For the CDR3, the DNA is TGTGCCAGCAGCTTAGATGGGATGTACGAGCAGTACTTC.

This clonotype has ten or more counts. This chain links TRBV5-6 with TRBJ2-1, with D hard to call. Between the trimmed V and J ends, which lost 0 bases and 8 bases, there was a span of 6 bases. This CDR3 region has 12 residues. Per the germline V gene, CDR1 is SGHDT and CDR2 is YYEEEE. CDR3 bases: TGTGCCAGCAGCTTGGACCGGGATGAGCAGTTCTTC. Protein product: CASSLDRDEQFF.

This clonotype was detected many times. The chain is built from TRBV6-5 and TRBJ2-3; no reliable D call. The CDR3 consists of 17 residues. Between the trimmed V and J ends, which lost 0 bases and 2 bases, there was a span of 15 bases. Germline V gives CDR1 MNHEY, CDR2 SVGAGI. Here the CDR3 DNA reads TGTGCCAGCAGTTACTCGATGGCGGTCCCTCCCACAGATACGCAGTATTTT. Protein product: CASSYSMAVPPTDTQYF.

This clonotype was counted ten times or more. The chain employs TRBV28 and TRBJ1-2, with D possibly matching TRBD1 (6 bases). The CDR3 runs 14 residues. V gave up 5 bases and J gave up 6 bases, with 16 bases separating them. Germline loops: CDR1 MDHEN, CDR2 SYDVKM. CDR3 nucleotides: TGTGCCAGCAGTCGGCTAGAGGGGGACGATGGCTACACCTTC. Its protein product is CASSRLEGDDGYTF.

This clonotype was seen ten or more times. Written as DNA, the CDR3 is TGCAGCGTTGAAGAGAGAGCAGGCAGCTATGAAAAACTGTTTTTT. Its translation is CSVEERAGSYEKLFF. The genes are TRBV29-1 and TRBJ1-4; D is unresolved. Germline CDR1 SQVTM, CDR2 ANQGSEA. This CDR3 region has 15 residues. Trimming shortened V by 0 bases and J by 6 bases, and 14 bases separated the two germline ends.

Many counts were recorded for this clonotype. This chain links TRBV29-1 with TRBJ2-3; D ambiguous. The CDR3 sequence is 14 residues long. Germline V CDR1 and CDR2: SQVTM, ANQGSEA. Trimming pared 1 base from V and 1 base from J, leaving 9 bases between. CDR3 loop: CSVEGIPGTDTQYF. CDR3 nucleotides: TGCAGCGTTGAAGGGATACCTGGCACAGATACGCAGTATTTT.

The V and J genes are TRBV5-1 and TRBJ1-1; D not resolved. V lost 5 bases and J 1 base, leaving 12 bases between the germline ends. The CDR3 covers 14 residues. Germline CDR1 is SGHRS and CDR2 is YFSETQ. The CDR3 here is CASRERRPNTEAFF. The CDR3 DNA reads as TGCGCCAGCAGGGAGCGTCGGCCGAACACTGAAGCTTTCTTT.

This clonotype was found many times. This chain connects TRBV3-1 to TRBJ2-5, with D perhaps TRBD1 or TRBD2 (5 bases each). In germline, CDR1 is LGHDT, CDR2 YNNKEL (reference sequence). The ends were cut back, 0 bases at V and 4 bases at J, with 18 bases in the middle. This CDR3 is 17 amino acids long. The CDR3 is CASSQERRPNGGETQYF. CDR3 sequence (DNA): TGTGCCAGCAGCCAAGAGAGGCGCCCAAATGGGGGAGAGACCCAGTACTTC.

This clonotype has only one observation. The J gene is TRBJ2-7, the V gene TRBV25-1; TRBD2 aligns across 11 bases. Germline lookup yields CDR1 MGHDK and CDR2 SYGVNS. The junction had 16 bases not matched to a gene; V was cut back by 6 bases and J by 3 bases. The CDR3 totals 18 residues. The CDR3 protein is CASSPGTSGFAGRYEQYF. The CDR3 region has the DNA TGTGCCAGCAGCCCCGGGACTAGCGGCTTTGCGGGCCGCTACGAGCAGTACTTC.

This clonotype showed up many times. The chain combines TRBV6-5 with TRBJ2-1; no firm D call. Germline values: CDR1 MNHEY, CDR2 SVGAGI. This CDR3 is 14 amino acids long. V was pared by 4 bases and J by 4 bases, with 11 bases between. The CDR3 loop reads CASSSSLLYNEQFF. CDR3 coding DNA: TGTGCCAGCAGTTCCAGTCTCCTTTACAATGAGCAGTTCTTC.

This clonotype has more than one count but fewer than ten. This chain joins TRBV7-9 and TRBJ2-3; TRBD2 aligns across 10 bases. J gave up 2 bases and V 3 bases, and 8 bases lay outside the gene matches. Germline lookup yields CDR1 SEHNR and CDR2 FQNEAQ (reference sequence). The CDR3 is 17 amino acids. The CDR3 sequence is CASSFARTSGPTDTQYF. The CDR3 bases are TGTGCCAGCAGCTTCGCCCGGACTAGCGGACCCACAGATACGCAGTATTTT.

Ten or more counts support this clonotype. V and J are TRBV29-1 and TRBJ2-2; D is ambiguous. Germline CDR1 and CDR2: SQVTM and ANQGSEA. V gave up 4 bases and J gave up 4 bases, with 4 bases separating them. The CDR3 is made up of 11 amino acids. In DNA form, the CDR3 reads TGCAGCGTTGTGAGCACCGGGGAGCTGTTTTTT. This codes for CSVVSTGELFF.

This clonotype has more than one count but fewer than ten. The rearrangement uses TRBV20-1 and TRBJ2-7; 7 bases agree with TRBD1. V trimming: 6 bases; J trimming: 3 bases; junction bases outside the gene matches: 8. Germline CDR1 is DFQATT and CDR2 is SNEGSKA (reference sequence). The CDR3 length is 13 residues. The CDR3 loop reads CSAKTGKDYEQYF. CDR3 DNA: TGCAGTGCAAAGACAGGGAAAGACTACGAGCAGTACTTC.

This clonotype was seen many times. V and J are TRBV2 and TRBJ2-3, with D possibly being TRBD2 (6 bases). With 4 bases removed from V and 1 base from J, the gap between germline ends came to 12 bases. Germline assignment: CDR1 SNHLY and CDR2 FYNNEI. There are 15 residues in the CDR3. DNA of the CDR3: TGTGCCAGCAGTGGCCTGACTAGAGGCACAGATACGCAGTATTTT. Residues: CASSGLTRGTDTQYF.

This clonotype occurred a few times. CDR3 sequence: CASSLITGANTGELFF. The CDR3 bases are TGCGCCAGCAGCTTGATAACGGGAGCGAACACCGGGGAGCTGTTTTTT. The chain uses TRBV5-1 and TRBJ2-2; tentative D call: TRBD2 (6 bases). Trimming removed 1 base at V and 0 bases at J, with 10 bases between. CDR1 is SGHRS, CDR2 YFSETQ, per germline. The CDR3 runs to 16 residues. The full variable domain, in which reference TRBV5-1 and TRBJ2-2 provide the parts outside the CDR3, is KAGVTQTPRYLIKTRGQQVTLSCSPISGHRSVSWYQQTPGQGLQFLFEYFSETQRNKGNFPGRFSGRQFSNSRSEMNVSTLELGDSALYLCASSLITGANTGELFFGEGSRLTVL.

This clonotype was seen a handful of times. This sequence joins TRBV30 and TRBJ2-7; D possibly corresponds to TRBD1 (6 bases). The CDR3 runs 16 residues. Trimming cost V 3 bases and J 3 bases, with 21 bases left between them. Germline lookup yields CDR1 GTSNPN and CDR2 SVGIG (reference sequence). The CDR3 here is CAWSAWGRFNLYEQYF. In nucleotides, the CDR3 is TGTGCCTGGAGCGCCTGGGGGCGGTTTAACCTCTACGAGCAGTACTTC.

This clonotype turned up a few times. This sequence joins TRBV7-2 and TRBJ2-2; no firm D call. The CDR3 is made up of 15 amino acids. Germline-derived CDR1 and CDR2 are SGHTA and FQGNSA. Trimming pared 2 bases from V and 4 bases from J, leaving 11 bases between. The CDR3 reads CASSLSPRATGELFF. The DNA of the CDR3 is TGTGCCAGCAGCTTATCTCCTAGGGCCACCGGGGAGCTGTTTTTT.

This clonotype came up many times. The chain has TRBV18 and TRBJ1-5, with D possibly matching TRBD1 (5 bases). V lost 2 bases and J 4 bases, leaving 9 bases between the germline ends. Germline assignment: CDR1 KGHSH and CDR2 LQKENI. The CDR3 contains 14 residues. The CDR3 region is CASSPGGRNQPQHF. The CDR3 DNA reads TGTGCCAGCTCACCAGGGGGTCGGAATCAGCCCCAGCATTTT.

The sample holds many counts of this clonotype. The chain has TRBV6-1 and TRBJ2-5; possible D gene TRBD2, 5 bases. CDR3 length equals 13 residues. With 10 bases removed from V and 2 bases from J, the gap between germline ends came to 14 bases. The V gene's germline CDR1 is MNHNS and CDR2 SASEGT. The DNA for the CDR3 is TGTGCCACCGAGGGTTGGGAACAAGAGACCCAGTACTTC. Residues: CATEGWEQETQYF.

This clonotype was seen at least ten times. The CDR3 is CASGGTLPTDTQYF. CDR3 bases: TGTGCCAGCGGTGGCACTCTTCCCACAGATACGCAGTATTTT. This sequence joins TRBV9 and TRBJ2-3, with D uncertain. Per the germline V gene, CDR1 is SGDLS and CDR2 is YYNGEE. This CDR3 has 14 residues. V gave up 7 bases and J gave up 2 bases, with 14 bases separating them.

This clonotype was counted ten times or more. The chain joins TRBV24-1 to TRBJ2-1; D not resolved. The germline gives CDR1 KGHDR, CDR2 SFDVKD. Trimming shortened V by 4 bases and J by 13 bases, and 16 bases separated the two germline ends. This CDR3 has 13 residues. The CDR3 here is CATSELQFSGQFF. The DNA of the CDR3 is TGTGCCACCAGTGAATTACAGTTCTCCGGACAGTTCTTC.

This clonotype showed up many times. The chain joins TRBV4-3 to TRBJ1-3, with D unclear. Germline V gene lookup returns CDR1 LGHNA and CDR2 YSLEER. Deletions cut 0 bases from V and 0 bases from J, with 12 bases between. CDR3 length: 17 residues. For the CDR3, the DNA is TGCGCCAGCAGCCAAGATGTCCGAATACGCTCTGGAAACACCATATATTTT. Translation: CASSQDVRIRSGNTIYF.

There are a few counts of this clonotype. The V and J genes are TRBV4-1 and TRBJ1-5; TRBD1 is a possible D gene (5 bases). The germline V gene encodes CDR1 MGHRA and CDR2 YSYEKL. CDR3 size: 15 residues. V gave up 4 bases and J gave up 1 base, with 11 bases separating them. CDR3 DNA: TGCGCCAGCAGCCCGTTCCGGGACAGCAATCAGCCCCAGCATTTT. This gives the protein CASSPFRDSNQPQHF.

This clonotype was detected a few times. This chain links TRBV6-5 with TRBJ2-1; D is perhaps TRBD2 (5 bases). V lost 4 bases and J lost 8, with 15 bases in between. CDR1 is MNHEY, CDR2 SVGAGI, per germline. The CDR3 extends over 14 amino acids. DNA of the CDR3: TGTGCCAGCAGTTCCTTCCTAGCTGGGGATGAGCAGTTCTTC. Residues: CASSSFLAGDEQFF.

This clonotype has ten or more counts. The V gene is TRBV5-1, the J gene TRBJ1-5; TRBD1 matches at 8 bases. The CDR3 runs 15 residues. V lost 0 bases and J lost 7; bases outside the gene matches: 6. Per germline, CDR1 SGHRS and CDR2 YFSETQ. In nucleotides, the CDR3 is TGCGCCAGCAGCTTGGGACAGGGGAGTGGGCAGCCCCAGCATTTT. Translation gives CASSLGQGSGQPQHF.

As concerns this clonotype: A much larger clone differs by one base, so this may be a read error. V and J are TRBV27 and TRBJ2-7; tentatively, D is TRBD2 (5 bases). Trimming pared 4 bases from V and 4 bases from J, leaving 14 bases between. CDR1 and CDR2 from the germline V gene are MNHEY and SMNVEV (reference sequence). The CDR3 covers 14 residues. The CDR3 DNA follows: TGTGCCAGCAGTTCCCATAGCGCGAGGTACGAGCAGTACTTC. Its protein is CASSSHSARYEQYF.